The TCR beta chain described here comes from a study of blood T cell repertoires in COVID-19. There are 14 residues in the CDR3. The V end was cut by 3 bases, the J end by 5 bases, with 11 bases between. Germline values: CDR1 SEHNR, CDR2 FQNEAQ (reference sequence). Sequenced by immunoSEQ multiplex PCR; TCRdb stores in-frame clones only, minus some. Of under 300,000 clones listed, roughly 86% are singletons. The chain couples TRBV7-9 to TRBJ2-1; D possibly corresponds to TRBD2 (6 bases). The TCR was taken from a woman between 50 and 59 years old who had recovered from COVID-19. Material for sequencing was PBMCs or T cells enriched from blood (not recorded which). This CDR3 is CASSFSGSNNEQFF. The CDR3 DNA sequence: TGTGCCAGCAGCTTTAGCGGATCAAACAATGAGCAGTTCTTC. The whole variable domain, remainder taken from reference TRBV7-9 and TRBJ2-1, is DTGVSQNPRHKITKRGQNVTFRCDPISEHNRLYWYRQTLGQGPEFLTYFQNEAQLEKSRLLSDRFSAERPKGSFSTLEIQRTEQGDSAMYLCASSFSGSNNEQFFGPGTRLTVL.